Listed below are T cell receptor beta chains from one sample, sequenced in a study of CD8 T cells in Susac syndrome. TCRdb re-analysed the immunoSEQ multiplex PCR reads in MiXCR, keeping a single row per CDR3 protein. Seen here are about 66,000 distinct CDR3 sequences, 90% to 95% observed once, and the top ten hold about 0.61%. The sequenced sample consisted of CD8+ T cells from PBMCs. The receptors were gathered from a human donor with multiple sclerosis. Both conserved end residues are part of each CDR3. D genes are given only for firm matches. Some rows mark clone size as missing; the rest say once, few, many or name a class of expanded clone.

V: TRBV27; size: NA; D: NA; J: TRBJ2-5; DNA: TGTGCCAGCAGTTTTAACCAGTACCAAGAGACCCAGTACTTC; CDR3: CASSFNQYQETQYF
V: TRBV10-2; size: NA; D: NA; J: TRBJ2-3; DNA: TGCGCCAGCACCGGCAGGACAGATACGCAGTATTTT; CDR3: CASTGRTDTQYF
V: TRBV9; size: once; D: TRBD1; J: TRBJ1-6; DNA: TGTGCCAGCAGCGCGAGACAGGGCCAGGATTCACCCCTCCACTTT; CDR3: CASSARQGQDSPLHF
V: TRBV29-1; size: NA; D: NA; J: TRBJ2-1; DNA: TGCAGCGTCGACCCTTACAAGGGTGCGCCCTACAATGAGCAGTTCTTC; CDR3: CSVDPYKGAPYNEQFF
V: TRBV12-3/TRBV12-4; size: NA; D: TRBD1; J: TRBJ2-3; DNA: TGTGCCAGCAGTTTACACAGGGGCGGTCCAGATACGCAGTATTTT; CDR3: CASSLHRGGPDTQYF
V: TRBV27; size: few; D: NA; J: TRBJ2-3; DNA: TGTGCCAGCAGTTTAACGAGGGCAGATACGCAGTATTTT; CDR3: CASSLTRADTQYF
V: TRBV27; size: NA; D: TRBD2; J: TRBJ2-1; DNA: TGTGCCAGCAGTTTATCTGGACTAGTTTCCTACAATGAGCAGTTCTTC; CDR3: CASSLSGLVSYNEQFF
V: TRBV7-9; size: NA; D: TRBD1; J: TRBJ2-5; DNA: TGTGCCAGCAGCCCGTGGACAGGGATCGAGGAGACCCAGTACTTC; CDR3: CASSPWTGIEETQYF
V: TRBV20-1; size: NA; D: NA; J: TRBJ1-1; DNA: TGCAGTGTGGAACACCCCATGAACACTGAAGCTTTCTTT; CDR3: CSVEHPMNTEAFF
V: TRBV5-4; size: NA; D: NA; J: TRBJ2-7; DNA: TGTGCCAGCAGCTTGGAGATGTTGGGCGAGCAGTACTTC; CDR3: CASSLEMLGEQYF
V: TRBV12-3/TRBV12-4; size: NA; D: NA; J: TRBJ2-3; DNA: TGTGCCAGCAGAGACCGCACAGATACGCAGTATTTT; CDR3: CASRDRTDTQYF
V: TRBV4-3; size: NA; D: NA; J: TRBJ1-2; DNA: TGCGCCAGCAGCCAAGACCCCGGCAGGGGACCCGAGGGCTACACCTTC; CDR3: CASSQDPGRGPEGYTF
V: TRBV6-2/TRBV6-3; size: NA; D: NA; J: TRBJ1-6; DNA: TGTGCCAGCAGTTACTCGATGGATAATTCACCCCTCCACTTT; CDR3: CASSYSMDNSPLHF
V: TRBV7-9; size: NA; D: NA; J: TRBJ2-5; DNA: TGTGCCAGCAACTTTGCTGCATCTGAGGAGACCCAGTACTTC; CDR3: CASNFAASEETQYF
V: TRBV21-1; size: NA; D: NA; J: TRBJ1-5; DNA: TGTGCCAGCAGCTCCCGCGGATATAGCAATCAGCCCCAGCATTTT; CDR3: CASSSRGYSNQPQHF
V: TRBV2; size: NA; D: NA; J: TRBJ2-3; DNA: TGTGCCAGCAGTGAAGGAGCCGCCCCCGGTGGTACGCAGTATTTT; CDR3: CASSEGAAPGGTQYF
V: TRBV30; size: NA; D: TRBD1; J: TRBJ1-6; DNA: TGTGCCTGGAGTGTCGGACAGGGGGATTCACCCCTCCACTTT; CDR3: CAWSVGQGDSPLHF
V: TRBV27; size: NA; D: NA; J: TRBJ2-3; DNA: TGTGCCAGCAGTCCCCAGGGACCTCCGCAGTATTTT; CDR3: CASSPQGPPQYF
V: TRBV6-5; size: NA; D: TRBD1; J: TRBJ2-7; DNA: TGTGCCAGCAGTCAAACGACAGGGTTGCTCTACGAGCAGTACTTC; CDR3: CASSQTTGLLYEQYF
V: TRBV30; size: NA; D: NA; J: TRBJ2-3; DNA: TGTGCCTGGAGTGCCATCGGAGATACGCAGTATTTT; CDR3: CAWSAIGDTQYF
V: TRBV9; size: NA; D: NA; J: TRBJ2-3; DNA: TGTGCCAGCAGCGTAGCTTTGGATACGCAGTATTTT; CDR3: CASSVALDTQYF
V: TRBV29-1; size: NA; D: NA; J: TRBJ2-1; DNA: TGCAGCGTTGAAGATCAGGGGAATGAGCAGTTCTTC; CDR3: CSVEDQGNEQFF
V: TRBV30; size: NA; D: NA; J: TRBJ2-7; DNA: TGTGCCTGGGCCCGGGACACCGCCTACGAGCAGTACTTC; CDR3: CAWARDTAYEQYF
V: TRBV5-6; size: NA; D: NA; J: TRBJ2-7; DNA: TGTGCCAGCAGCTTTTCCGACAGCTACGAGCAGTACTTC; CDR3: CASSFSDSYEQYF
V: TRBV30; size: NA; D: NA; J: TRBJ2-2; DNA: TGTGCCTGGAGCTCTCCCCGCAGGAACACCGGGGAGCTGTTTTTT; CDR3: CAWSSPRRNTGELFF
V: TRBV7-9; size: NA; D: NA; J: TRBJ1-1; DNA: TGTGCCAGCAGCTTAGCGTCCGGCGACACTGAAGCTTTCTTT; CDR3: CASSLASGDTEAFF
V: TRBV6-6; size: once; D: NA; J: TRBJ1-1; DNA: TGTGCCAGCAGTTACCTAAGGACAGAAATGAACACTGAAGCTTTCTTT; CDR3: CASSYLRTEMNTEAFF
V: TRBV7-6; size: NA; D: TRBD2; J: TRBJ2-1; DNA: TGTGCCAGCAGCTTGGCTAGCGGGAGGTCCAATGAGCAGTTCTTC; CDR3: CASSLASGRSNEQFF
V: TRBV5-1; size: NA; D: NA; J: TRBJ1-2; DNA: TGCGCCAGCAGCTCGACGGCTGGCTACACCTTC; CDR3: CASSSTAGYTF
V: TRBV28; size: NA; D: NA; J: TRBJ2-5; DNA: TGTGCCTCCGAGGGACAAGATCAAGAGACCCAGTACTTC; CDR3: CASEGQDQETQYF
V: TRBV9; size: once; D: NA; J: TRBJ2-7; DNA: TGTGCCAGCAGCGTAGGATACGAGCAGTACTTC; CDR3: CASSVGYEQYF
V: TRBV28; size: NA; D: NA; J: TRBJ1-1; DNA: TGTGCCAGCAGTTTATTGGAGGCGGAAACTGAAGCTTTCTTT; CDR3: CASSLLEAETEAFF
V: TRBV27; size: NA; D: NA; J: TRBJ2-5; DNA: TGTGCCAGCAGTTCCGCGGACAGTTGGGAGACCCAGTACTTC; CDR3: CASSSADSWETQYF
V: TRBV13; size: NA; D: TRBD2; J: TRBJ2-1; DNA: TGTGCCAGCAGCCCCTTTACTAGCGGTTACAATGAGCAGTTCTTC; CDR3: CASSPFTSGYNEQFF
V: TRBV30; size: NA; D: NA; J: TRBJ1-1; DNA: TGTGCCTGGAGTGTGATAGGAGGGGCCACTGAAGCTTTCTTT; CDR3: CAWSVIGGATEAFF
V: TRBV29-1; size: few; D: NA; J: TRBJ2-7; DNA: TGCAGCGTTGAAGATTCGAGTGAAACCGAGCAGTACTTC; CDR3: CSVEDSSETEQYF
V: TRBV4-2; size: NA; D: NA; J: TRBJ2-1; DNA: TGTGCCAGCAGCCAAGATCAAGGACTACTATACAATGAGCAGTTCTTC; CDR3: CASSQDQGLLYNEQFF
V: TRBV20-1; size: NA; D: NA; J: TRBJ2-1; DNA: TGCAGTGCTAGTGCCGATGAGCAGTTCTTC; CDR3: CSASADEQFF
V: TRBV9; size: NA; D: TRBD2; J: TRBJ2-3; DNA: TGTGCCAGCAGCGCAAACCCCCCCGGACTAGCGGCCACAGATACGCAGTATTTT; CDR3: CASSANPPGLAATDTQYF
V: TRBV3-1; size: NA; D: NA; J: TRBJ2-2; DNA: TGTGCCAGCAGCGCCGGATTTAATGCCGGGGAGCTGTTTTTT; CDR3: CASSAGFNAGELFF
V: TRBV7-3; size: NA; D: NA; J: TRBJ2-2; DNA: TGTGCCAGCAGCACCACCGGGGAGCTGTTTTTT; CDR3: CASSTTGELFF
V: TRBV15; size: NA; D: TRBD1; J: TRBJ1-5; DNA: TGTGCCACCAGCACTTTGAGGACAGGGGGTCAGCCCCAGCATTTT; CDR3: CATSTLRTGGQPQHF
V: TRBV27; size: NA; D: NA; J: TRBJ2-7; DNA: TGTGCCAGCAGTTTAGCCGGGAGCTCCTACGAGCAGTACTTC; CDR3: CASSLAGSSYEQYF
V: TRBV4-3; size: NA; D: NA; J: TRBJ1-6; DNA: TGCGCCAGCAGCCAAGAAGCGGGCCGAATCTCACCCCTCCACTTT; CDR3: CASSQEAGRISPLHF
V: TRBV12-3/TRBV12-4; size: NA; D: NA; J: TRBJ2-7; DNA: TGTGCCAGCACCATTACGGACAGCGGGCTCTACGAGCAGTACTTC; CDR3: CASTITDSGLYEQYF
V: TRBV4-1; size: NA; D: NA; J: TRBJ1-2; DNA: TGCGCCAGCAGCCAATTGACCTATTCACATGGCTACACCTTC; CDR3: CASSQLTYSHGYTF
V: TRBV20-1; size: once; D: NA; J: TRBJ1-2; DNA: TGCAGTGCCAAGACTGGCTATGGCTACACCTTC; CDR3: CSAKTGYGYTF
V: TRBV13; size: NA; D: TRBD1; J: TRBJ1-2; DNA: TGTGCCAGCAGCCGCCCGGGACAGGTCGGTGTAGACTATGGCTACACCTTC; CDR3: CASSRPGQVGVDYGYTF
V: TRBV27; size: NA; D: NA; J: TRBJ1-2; DNA: TGTGCCAGCAGTGGCCACTATGGCTACACCTTC; CDR3: CASSGHYGYTF
V: TRBV20-1; size: NA; D: NA; J: TRBJ2-5; DNA: TGCAGTTCGACGGACTCCGGGTGGACCCAGTACTTC; CDR3: CSSTDSGWTQYF
V: TRBV27; size: NA; D: TRBD1; J: TRBJ1-5; DNA: TGTGCCAGCAGTTTAGGGACAGGACTGAATCAGCCCCAGCATTTT; CDR3: CASSLGTGLNQPQHF